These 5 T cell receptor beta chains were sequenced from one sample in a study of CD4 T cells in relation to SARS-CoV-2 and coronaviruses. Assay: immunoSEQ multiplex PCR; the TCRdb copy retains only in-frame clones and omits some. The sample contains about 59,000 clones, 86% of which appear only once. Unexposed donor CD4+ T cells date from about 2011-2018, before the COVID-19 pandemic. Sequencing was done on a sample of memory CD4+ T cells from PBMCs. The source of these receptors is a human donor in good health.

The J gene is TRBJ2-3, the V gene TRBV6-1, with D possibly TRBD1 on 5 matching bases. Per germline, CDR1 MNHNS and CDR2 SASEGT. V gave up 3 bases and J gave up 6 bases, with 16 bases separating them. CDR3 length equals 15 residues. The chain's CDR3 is CASSDQDTLVDTQYF. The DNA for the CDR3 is TGTGCCAGCAGTGATCAGGACACTCTGGTGGATACGCAGTATTTT.

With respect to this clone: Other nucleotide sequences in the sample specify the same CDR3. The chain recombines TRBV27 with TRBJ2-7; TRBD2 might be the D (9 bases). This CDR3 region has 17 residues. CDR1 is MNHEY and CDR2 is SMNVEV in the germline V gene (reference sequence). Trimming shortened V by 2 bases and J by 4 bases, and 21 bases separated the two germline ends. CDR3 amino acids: CASSLGQGGSGSYEQYF. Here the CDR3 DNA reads TGTGCCAGCAGTTTAGGACAGGGCGGTAGCGGGAGTTACGAGCAGTACTTC.

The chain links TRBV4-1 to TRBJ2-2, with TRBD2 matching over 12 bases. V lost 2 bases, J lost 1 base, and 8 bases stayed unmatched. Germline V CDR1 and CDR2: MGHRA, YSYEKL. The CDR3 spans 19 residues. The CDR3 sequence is CASSQKRRTSGENTGELFF. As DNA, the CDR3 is TGCGCCAGCAGCCAAAAGAGGCGGACTAGCGGGGAGAACACCGGGGAGCTGTTTTTT.

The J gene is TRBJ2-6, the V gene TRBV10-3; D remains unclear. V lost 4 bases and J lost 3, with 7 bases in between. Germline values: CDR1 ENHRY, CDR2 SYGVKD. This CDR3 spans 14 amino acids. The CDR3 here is CAISGRGGANVLTF. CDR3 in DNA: TGTGCCATCAGTGGTAGAGGTGGGGCCAACGTCCTGACTTTC.

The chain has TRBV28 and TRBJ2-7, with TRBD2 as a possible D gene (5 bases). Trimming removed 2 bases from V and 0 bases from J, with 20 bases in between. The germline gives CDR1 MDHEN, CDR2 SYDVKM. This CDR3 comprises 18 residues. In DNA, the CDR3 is TGTGCCAGCAGTTTAACTTCCCTCCTCAAAGCGGACTCCTACGAGCAGTACTTC. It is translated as CASSLTSLLKADSYEQYF.